These T cell receptor beta chains were read from a single sample in a study of prognosis after radiotherapy for stage I lung cancer. In TCRdb, the multiplex PCR reads were re-called with MiXCR into one record per CDR3 protein. The sample lists roughly 15,000 distinct CDR3 sequences; approximately 40% were seen once. Sequencing was performed on PBMCs, taken before or after stereotactic body radiation therapy (not recorded which). The receptors originated from a donor over 45 with non-small cell lung cancer. CDR3s leave out the opening cysteine and the closing phenylalanine or tryptophan. A D gene is named only where the DNA matches it firmly.

ASRATGTYNEHF	TRBV27	.	TRBJ2-1
ASSLGRAGSSDTQY	TRBV11-2	.	TRBJ2-3
ASSFGQGRSPLH	TRBV12-3/TRBV12-4	.	TRBJ1-6
ASSEPTTNEAF	TRBV2	.	TRBJ1-1
SATPDRAGGTEAF	TRBV20-1	.	TRBJ1-1
ASSLEGQGDEQY	TRBV5-4	.	TRBJ2-7
ASGGAIGEQF	TRBV7-3	.	TRBJ2-1
ASRDTGTFEEQY	TRBV6-1	.	TRBJ2-7
RAINPGGGIQPQH	TRBV20-1	.	TRBJ1-5
ASSFGQGPDSPLH	TRBV12-3/TRBV12-4	TRBD1	TRBJ1-6
ASSPEWNTGELF	TRBV27	.	TRBJ2-2
ASSIARGREQY	TRBV4-3	.	TRBJ2-7
ASSIGWSEAF	TRBV19	.	TRBJ1-1
IVGHLNYGYT	TRBV29-1	.	TRBJ1-2
ASSLVGGLSSPLH	TRBV11-2	.	TRBJ1-6
ASSLVARTGELF	TRBV7-2	.	TRBJ2-2
SAREGLAGSEQY	TRBV20-1	.	TRBJ2-7
ASSMTSGRFNEQF	TRBV28	TRBD2	TRBJ2-1
ASSDPGLRHSYEQY	TRBV5-1	.	TRBJ2-7
ASSMDSNYGYT	TRBV6-1	.	TRBJ1-2
AIQNFRGRVMSTEAF	TRBV6-1	.	TRBJ1-1
ASSSAPGYEQY	TRBV19	.	TRBJ2-7
ASSSGRGGEKLF	TRBV7-2	.	TRBJ1-4
AIATSGGPWITDTQY	TRBV19	TRBD2	TRBJ2-3
ASSVGLADNEQF	TRBV7-2	TRBD2	TRBJ2-1
AIADPVQGATEAF	TRBV6-1	TRBD1	TRBJ1-1
ASLKASGVRTQY	TRBV28	TRBD2	TRBJ2-3
ASSLDLDTQY	TRBV7-9	.	TRBJ2-3
SARPPSEYGYT	TRBV20-1	.	TRBJ1-2
SAKGGGLEAF	TRBV20-1	.	TRBJ1-1
ASGRGGRQPQH	TRBV27	.	TRBJ1-5
ASTRAAIAGLNTGELF	TRBV28	TRBD2	TRBJ2-2
ASSEGDRPYEQY	TRBV6-1	.	TRBJ2-7
SARDRSTVGDEQFFGPGTGYT	TRBV20-1	.	TRBJ1-2
SATGLVNTGELF	TRBV20-1	.	TRBJ2-2
ASSLRGQGYT	TRBV7-9	TRBD1	TRBJ1-2
ASSPVVASSYEQY	TRBV7-2	.	TRBJ2-7
ASRGDEGQLLCT	TRBV5-1	.	TRBJ1-2
SARDRGTYGYT	TRBV20-1	.	TRBJ1-2
ARSRVRAAGIYEQY	TRBV6-2/TRBV6-3	.	TRBJ2-7
ASTGLGTDTQY	TRBV19	.	TRBJ2-3